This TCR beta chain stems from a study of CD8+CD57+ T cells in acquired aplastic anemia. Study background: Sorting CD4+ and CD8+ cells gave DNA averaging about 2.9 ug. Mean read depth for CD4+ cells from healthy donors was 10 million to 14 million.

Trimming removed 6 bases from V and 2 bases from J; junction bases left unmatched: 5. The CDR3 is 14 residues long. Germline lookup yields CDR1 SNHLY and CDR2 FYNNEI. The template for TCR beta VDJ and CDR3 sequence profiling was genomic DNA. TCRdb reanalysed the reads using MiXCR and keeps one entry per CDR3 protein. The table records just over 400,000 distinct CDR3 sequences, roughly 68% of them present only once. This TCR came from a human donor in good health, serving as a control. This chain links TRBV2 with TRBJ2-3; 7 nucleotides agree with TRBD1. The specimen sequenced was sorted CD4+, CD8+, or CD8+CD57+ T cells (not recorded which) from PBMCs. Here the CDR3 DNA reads TGTGCCAGCAGGGGGACAGCGATCACAGATACGCAGTATTTT. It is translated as CASRGTAITDTQYF.